This record looks at one T cell receptor (beta chain) sequence and its context. This table comes from immunoSEQ multiplex PCR, and its TCRdb copy is limited to in-frame clones, with some not included. The table lists roughly 350,000 clones, around 87% of them singletons. The CDR3 contains 12 residues. Deletions cut 7 bases from V and 5 bases from J, with 11 bases between. These data come from a study of blood T cell repertoires in COVID-19. About the study: Sites in the United States, Italy and Spain provided acute and convalescent COVID-19 samples.

This receptor was obtained from a woman aged 45-59 years with active or convalescent COVID-19. This sequence joins TRBV12-3 or TRBV12-4 and TRBJ1-2; no clear D. Sequenced input: peripheral blood. CDR3 loop: CASTRAGYGYTF. DNA for the CDR3: TGTGCCAGCACCCGGGCGGGGTATGGCTACACCTTC.